Presented here are 13 T cell receptor beta chains from one specimen sequenced in a study of T cells in Graves' hyperthyroidism and ophthalmopathy. Amplified regions were TCR beta CDR3 sequences from RNA transcripts. First-round RT-PCR of the TCR CDR3 relied on the HTBI primer set. Via MiXCR, TCRdb re-called the multiplex PCR reads, giving one row per CDR3 protein. The sample includes hundreds of thousands of distinct CDR3 sequences, 16% of them seen just once. The sequencing input was blood. The receptors were sampled from a woman aged 18-29 years with Graves' hyperthyroidism.

This clonotype appeared a few times. The rearrangement joins TRBV12-3 or TRBV12-4 to TRBJ2-3, with TRBD2 matching 7 bases. V gave up 6 bases and J gave up 0 bases; unmatched junction bases: 12. CDR3 length: 17 amino acids. The CDR3 coding sequence is TGTGCCAGCAGCAACTTCTGGGAGGGCCAAAGCACAGATACGCAGTATTTT. It specifies CASSNFWEGQSTDTQYF.

The rearrangement links TRBV19 to TRBJ1-2; no clear D gene. Per germline, CDR1 LNHDA and CDR2 SQIVND (reference sequence). Trimming took 4 bases from V and 3 from J, leaving 15 bases between them. The CDR3 is 15 residues long. CDR3 sequence: CASSNLLTLDYGYTF. The CDR3 DNA reads as TGTGCCAGTAGTAACCTTCTGACCCTTGACTATGGCTACACCTTC.

This clonotype was recorded at least ten times. The rearrangement uses TRBV2 and TRBJ1-5, with 9 positions matching TRBD1. Losses at the gene ends were 6 bases for V and 5 bases for J; bases not matched to a gene: 2. The CDR3 sequence is 13 residues long. Looked up from germline, CDR1 is SNHLY and CDR2 is FYNNEI. The CDR3, as DNA: TGTGCCAGCAGCCGGACAGGGGATCAGCCCCAGCATTTT. Amino acids: CASSRTGDQPQHF.

J is TRBJ1-2 and V is TRBV6-2 or TRBV6-3; the match to TRBD1 covers 8 bases. Per the germline V gene, CDR1 is MNHEY and CDR2 is SVGEGT. Unmatched junction bases numbered 5, after V lost 5 bases and J lost 0 bases. The CDR3 sequence is 15 residues long. This chain's CDR3 is CASSPYRGTNYGYTF. In DNA form, the CDR3 reads TGTGCCAGCAGTCCGTACAGGGGGACTAACTATGGCTACACCTTC.

This clonotype was detected a few times. The J gene is TRBJ1-4, the V gene TRBV15, with 8 positions matching TRBD1. J was trimmed by 6 bases and V by 7 bases; bases with no gene match: 7. This CDR3 comprises 14 residues. Germline V CDR1 and CDR2: LNHNV, YYDKDF (reference sequence). This CDR3 reads CATTVGQGHEKLFF. The CDR3 nucleotides read TGTGCCACCACCGTCGGACAGGGACATGAAAAACTGTTTTTT.

The sample holds a few counts of this clonotype. This sequence joins TRBV7-9 and TRBJ2-1; 10 bases are shared with TRBD2. Germline V gene sequence: CDR1 SEHNR, CDR2 FQNEAQ (reference sequence). This CDR3 region has 14 residues. The junction had 1 base not matched to a gene; V was cut back by 2 bases and J by 6 bases. The CDR3 coding sequence is TGTGCCAGCAGCTTATCTAGCGGGAGCAATGAGCAGTTCTTC. Translation gives CASSLSSGSNEQFF.

This clonotype was counted many times. The rearrangement uses TRBV11-3 and TRBJ2-1; no clear D. The CDR3 contains 12 residues. Trimming cost V 4 bases and J 8 bases, with 9 bases left between them. Per germline, CDR1 SGHNT and CDR2 YENEEA. The CDR3 loop is CASSSTVHEQFF. In nucleotides, the CDR3 is TGTGCCAGCAGCTCTACAGTACATGAGCAGTTCTTC. Full variable domain (remainder filled in from reference TRBV11-3 and TRBJ2-1): EAGVVQSPRYKIIEKKQPVAFWCNPISGHNTLYWYLQNLGQGPELLIRYENEEAVDDSQLPKDRFSAERLKGVDSTLKIQPAELGDSAVYLCASSSTVHEQFFGPGTRLTVL.

There are a few counts of this clonotype. This chain connects TRBV3-1 to TRBJ2-3, with TRBD1 matching 7 bases. From germline, CDR1 is LGHDT and CDR2 YNNKEL (reference sequence). The CDR3 totals 15 residues. The J segment lost 5 bases and the V segment lost 6 bases, leaving 11 bases of the junction unmatched. The CDR3 protein is CASRRAGGRRDTQYF. CDR3 in DNA: TGTGCCAGCAGACGGGCAGGGGGTAGACGAGATACGCAGTATTTT.

V usage is TRBV6-1 and J usage is TRBJ1-6; 7 nucleotides agree with TRBD1. Looked up from germline, CDR1 is MNHNS and CDR2 is SASEGT. The CDR3 is 15 residues long. Germline trimming cut 4 bases from V and 6 bases from J; bases unmatched to any gene: 6. The CDR3 region has the DNA TGTGCCAGCAGTGCAAGGGGGCAGGGTAATTCACCCCTCCACTTT. Translation: CASSARGQGNSPLHF.

The chain couples TRBV20-1 to TRBJ1-2; D call uncertain. V lost 6 bases and J 2 bases, leaving 7 bases between the germline ends. Germline CDR1 and CDR2: DFQATT and SNEGSKA (reference sequence). The CDR3 sequence is 11 residues long. The CDR3 nucleotides read TGCAGTGCCCCCCGGAACTATGGCTACACCTTC. This sequence encodes CSAPRNYGYTF.

This clonotype was counted many times. This chain links TRBV2 with TRBJ2-3; 9 positions match TRBD1. Trimming at V came to 4 bases and at J to 1 base, leaving 3 bases not matched to a gene. The CDR3 extends over 15 amino acids. CDR1 SNHLY and CDR2 FYNNEI come from the germline V gene. CDR3 residues: CASSGTGEGTDTQYF. Here the CDR3 DNA reads TGTGCCAGCAGTGGGACAGGGGAAGGCACAGATACGCAGTATTTT.

This clonotype was seen repeatedly, ten times or more. The chain links TRBV18 to TRBJ2-6; D uncertain. Germline assignment: CDR1 KGHSH and CDR2 LQKENI. Trimming removed 4 bases at V and 4 bases at J, with 8 bases between. CDR3 length: 14 residues. The CDR3: CASSLTRGANVLTF. The CDR3 DNA reads as TGTGCCAGCTCACTCACCAGGGGGGCCAACGTCCTGACTTTC.

This chain joins TRBV6-4 and TRBJ2-7, with D possibly being TRBD2 (6 bases). Trimming cost V 5 bases and J 3 bases, with 17 bases left between them. CDR1 is MRHNA, CDR2 SNTAGT, per germline. The CDR3 is made up of 15 amino acids. The CDR3 bases are TGTGCCAGCAGTTACTTGGGGACTGGAATCTACGAGCAGTACTTC. Its translation is CASSYLGTGIYEQYF.